The following is a T cell receptor beta chain sequence with its context. Its antigen is unknown. CDR3 length equals 13 residues. Looked up from germline, CDR1 is MGHRA and CDR2 is YSYEKL. The ends were cut back, 4 bases at V and 8 bases at J, with 14 bases in the middle. Each PCR replicate from the sorted subsets contained around 0.2 ug DNA, which is around 30,000 T cell genomes. The table came from immunoSEQ multiplex PCR; TCRdb's copy has only in-frame clones and leaves some out. Of about 2.1 million clones in the sample, under 95% were seen once. This record comes from a study of shared clonotypes between healthy human individuals. The overall study: The plates for each donor numbered three CD4 naive, three CD4 memory, two CD8 naive and one CD8 memory. Findings and limits, study-wide: Read depth was anticipated to influence clonotype sharing among donors.

CD45RO negativity and positive selection for CCR7 defined naive CD8 cells, a population that excluded terminally differentiated effector memory CD45RA+ cells. This chain uses TRBV4-1 with TRBJ1-2; possibly TRBD1 for D (6 bases). The source of this sequence is a man aged 18 to 35 in good health. Some clones in this sample may be carry-over from other donors' samples. The sample consisted of naive CD8+ T cells from PBMCs. The CDR3 DNA follows: TGCGCCAGCAGCCCCGTAGGGGGTACCGGCTACACCTTC. Amino acid sequence: CASSPVGGTGYTF.